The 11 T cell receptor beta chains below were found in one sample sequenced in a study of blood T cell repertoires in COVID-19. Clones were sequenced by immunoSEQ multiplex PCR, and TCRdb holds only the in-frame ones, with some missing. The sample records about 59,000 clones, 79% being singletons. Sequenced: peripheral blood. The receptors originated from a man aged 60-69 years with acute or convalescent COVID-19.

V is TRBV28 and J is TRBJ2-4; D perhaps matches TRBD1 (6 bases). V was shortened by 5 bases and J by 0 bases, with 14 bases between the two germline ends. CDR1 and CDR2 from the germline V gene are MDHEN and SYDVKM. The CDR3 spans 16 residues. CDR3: CASSPQGMGAKNIQYF. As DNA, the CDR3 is TGTGCCAGCAGTCCCCAGGGGATGGGAGCCAAAAACATTCAGTACTTC.

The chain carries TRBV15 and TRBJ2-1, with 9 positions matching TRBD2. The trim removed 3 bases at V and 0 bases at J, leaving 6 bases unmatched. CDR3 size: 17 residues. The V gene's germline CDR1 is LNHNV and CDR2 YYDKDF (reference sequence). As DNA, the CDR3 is TGTGCCACCAGCAGTTATGGTAGCGGGAGCTCCTACAATGAGCAGTTCTTC. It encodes CATSSYGSGSSYNEQFF.

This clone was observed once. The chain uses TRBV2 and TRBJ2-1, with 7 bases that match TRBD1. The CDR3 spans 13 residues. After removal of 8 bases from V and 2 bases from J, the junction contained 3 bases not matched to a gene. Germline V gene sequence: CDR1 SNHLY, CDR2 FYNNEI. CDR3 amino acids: CASRDSTYNEQFF. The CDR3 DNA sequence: TGTGCCAGCCGGGACAGTACCTACAATGAGCAGTTCTTC.

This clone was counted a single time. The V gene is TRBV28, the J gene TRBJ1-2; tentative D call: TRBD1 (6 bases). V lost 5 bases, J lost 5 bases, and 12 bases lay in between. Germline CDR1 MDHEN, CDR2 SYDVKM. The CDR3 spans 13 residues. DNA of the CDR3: TGTGCCAGCAGTATTAGGCAGGGGTATGGCTACACCTTC. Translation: CASSIRQGYGYTF.

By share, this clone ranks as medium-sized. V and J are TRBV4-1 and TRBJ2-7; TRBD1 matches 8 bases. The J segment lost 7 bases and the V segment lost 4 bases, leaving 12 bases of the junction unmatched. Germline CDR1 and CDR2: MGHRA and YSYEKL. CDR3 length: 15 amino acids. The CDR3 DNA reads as TGCGCCAGCAGCCGTGTCTCTGGACAGGGAGATGAGCAGTACTTC. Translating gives CASSRVSGQGDEQYF.

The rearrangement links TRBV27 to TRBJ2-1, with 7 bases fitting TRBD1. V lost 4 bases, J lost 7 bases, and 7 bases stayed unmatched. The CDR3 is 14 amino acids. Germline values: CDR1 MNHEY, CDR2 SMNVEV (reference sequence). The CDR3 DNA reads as TGTGCCAGCAGTTCCAACAGGGGTCGGAATGAGCAGTTCTTC. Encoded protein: CASSSNRGRNEQFF.

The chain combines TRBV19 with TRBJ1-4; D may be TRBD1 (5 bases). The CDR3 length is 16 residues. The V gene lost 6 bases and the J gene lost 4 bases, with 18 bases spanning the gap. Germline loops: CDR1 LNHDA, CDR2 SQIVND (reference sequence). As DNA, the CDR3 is TGTGCCAGTAGCCGGGCCGGGACTTCCCTTAATGAAAAACTGTTTTTT. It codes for CASSRAGTSLNEKLFF.

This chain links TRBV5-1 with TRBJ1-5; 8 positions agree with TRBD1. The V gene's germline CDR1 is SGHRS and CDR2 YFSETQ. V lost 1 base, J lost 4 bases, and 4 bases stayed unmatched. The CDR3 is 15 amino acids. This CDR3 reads CASSLQDRENQPQHF. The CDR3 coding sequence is TGCGCCAGCAGCTTGCAGGACAGGGAGAATCAGCCCCAGCATTTT.

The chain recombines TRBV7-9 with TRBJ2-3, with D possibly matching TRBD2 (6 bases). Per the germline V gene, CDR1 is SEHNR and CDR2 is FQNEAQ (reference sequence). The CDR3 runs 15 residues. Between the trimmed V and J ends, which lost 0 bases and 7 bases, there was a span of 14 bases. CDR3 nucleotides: TGTGCCAGCAGCTTAGCGGGTGGGAGGAGACATACGCAGTATTTT. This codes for CASSLAGGRRHTQYF.

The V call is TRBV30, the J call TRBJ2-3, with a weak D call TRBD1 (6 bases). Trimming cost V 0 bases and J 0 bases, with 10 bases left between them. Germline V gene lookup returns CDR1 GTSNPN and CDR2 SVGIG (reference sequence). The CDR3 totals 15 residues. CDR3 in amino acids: CAWSVRDTSTDTQYF. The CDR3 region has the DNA TGTGCCTGGAGTGTACGGGACACTAGCACAGATACGCAGTATTTT.

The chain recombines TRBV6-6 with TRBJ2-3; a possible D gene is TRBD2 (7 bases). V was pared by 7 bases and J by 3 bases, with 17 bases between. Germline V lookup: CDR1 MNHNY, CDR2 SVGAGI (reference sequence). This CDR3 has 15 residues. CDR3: CASIPKGEGTDTQYF. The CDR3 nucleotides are TGTGCCAGCATCCCCAAGGGGGAGGGGACAGATACGCAGTATTTT.